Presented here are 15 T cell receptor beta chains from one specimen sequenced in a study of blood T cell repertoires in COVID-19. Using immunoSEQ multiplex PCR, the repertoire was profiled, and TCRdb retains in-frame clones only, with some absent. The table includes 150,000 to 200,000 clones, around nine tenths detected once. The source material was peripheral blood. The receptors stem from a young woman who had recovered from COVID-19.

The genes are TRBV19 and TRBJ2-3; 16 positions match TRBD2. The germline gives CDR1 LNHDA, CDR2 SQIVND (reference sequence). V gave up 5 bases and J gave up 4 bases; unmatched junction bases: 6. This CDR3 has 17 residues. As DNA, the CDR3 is TGTGCCAGTAGTCGAGCCGGGACTAGCGGGAGGGCAGATACGCAGTATTTT. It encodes CASSRAGTSGRADTQYF.

The CDR3 nucleotides read TGTGCCAGCAGCGCGGGACAGGGCGTATCCAACGAGCAGTACTTC. This sequence encodes CASSAGQGVSNEQYF. V usage is TRBV5-4 and J usage is TRBJ2-7, with TRBD1 matching 9 bases. V lost 4 bases to trimming and J lost 5 bases; unmatched junction nucleotides: 10. The CDR3 is 15 residues long. Germline lookup yields CDR1 SGHNT and CDR2 YYREEE (reference sequence).

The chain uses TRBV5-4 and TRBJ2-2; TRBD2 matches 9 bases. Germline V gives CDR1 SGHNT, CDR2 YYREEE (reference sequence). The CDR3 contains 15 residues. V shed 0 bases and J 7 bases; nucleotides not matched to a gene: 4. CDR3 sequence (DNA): TGTGCCAGCAGCTTGGGCGGGAGGGCCCTCGGGGAGCTGTTTTTT. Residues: CASSLGGRALGELFF.

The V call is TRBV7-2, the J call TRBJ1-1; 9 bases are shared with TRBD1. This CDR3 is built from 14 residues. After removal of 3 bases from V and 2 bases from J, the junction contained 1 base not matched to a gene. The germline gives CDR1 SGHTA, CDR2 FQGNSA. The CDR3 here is CASSLTGGNTEAFF. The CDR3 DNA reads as TGTGCCAGCAGCTTGACAGGGGGAAACACTGAAGCTTTCTTT.

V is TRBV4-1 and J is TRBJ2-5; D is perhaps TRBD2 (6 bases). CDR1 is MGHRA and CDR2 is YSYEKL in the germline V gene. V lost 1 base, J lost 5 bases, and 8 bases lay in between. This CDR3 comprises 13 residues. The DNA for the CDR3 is TGCGCCAGCAGCCAAGGGGGGAGGGAGACCCAGTACTTC. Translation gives CASSQGGRETQYF.

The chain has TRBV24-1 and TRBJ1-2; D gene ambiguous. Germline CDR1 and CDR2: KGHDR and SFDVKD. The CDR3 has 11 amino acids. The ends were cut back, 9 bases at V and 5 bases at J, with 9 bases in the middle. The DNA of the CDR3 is TGTGCCACCGGTGCTGAGTATGGCTACACCTTC. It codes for CATGAEYGYTF.

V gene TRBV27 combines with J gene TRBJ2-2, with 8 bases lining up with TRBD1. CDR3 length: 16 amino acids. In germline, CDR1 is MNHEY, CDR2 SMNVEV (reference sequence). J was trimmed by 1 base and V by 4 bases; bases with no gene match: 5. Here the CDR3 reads CASSSGQARNTGELFF. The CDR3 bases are TGTGCCAGCAGTTCGGGACAGGCCAGGAACACCGGGGAGCTGTTTTTT.

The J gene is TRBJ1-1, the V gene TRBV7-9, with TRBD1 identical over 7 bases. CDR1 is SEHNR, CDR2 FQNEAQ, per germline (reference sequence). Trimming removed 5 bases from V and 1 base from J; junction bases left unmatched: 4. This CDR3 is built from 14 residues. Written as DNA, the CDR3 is TGTGCCAGCAGCAGACAGGGAGCGAACACTGAAGCTTTCTTT. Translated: CASSRQGANTEAFF.

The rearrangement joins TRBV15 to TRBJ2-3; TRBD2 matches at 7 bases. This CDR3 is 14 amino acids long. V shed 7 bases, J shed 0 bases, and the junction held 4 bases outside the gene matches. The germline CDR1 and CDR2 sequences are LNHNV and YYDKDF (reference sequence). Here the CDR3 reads CATTTSRSTDTQYF. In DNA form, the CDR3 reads TGTGCCACCACGACTAGCAGAAGCACAGATACGCAGTATTTT.

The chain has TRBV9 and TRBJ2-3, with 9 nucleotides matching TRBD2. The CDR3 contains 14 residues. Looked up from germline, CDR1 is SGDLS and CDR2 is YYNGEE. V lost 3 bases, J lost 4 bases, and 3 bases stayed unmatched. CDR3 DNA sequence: TGTGCCAGCAGCGAAGGACTAGCGCCAGATACGCAGTATTTT. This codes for CASSEGLAPDTQYF.

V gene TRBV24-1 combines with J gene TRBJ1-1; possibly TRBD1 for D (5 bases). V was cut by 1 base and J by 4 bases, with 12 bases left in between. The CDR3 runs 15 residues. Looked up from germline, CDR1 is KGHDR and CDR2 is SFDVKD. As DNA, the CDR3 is TGTGCCACCAGTGATTTCCCAGGGTACGGCACTGAAGCTTTCTTT. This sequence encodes CATSDFPGYGTEAFF.

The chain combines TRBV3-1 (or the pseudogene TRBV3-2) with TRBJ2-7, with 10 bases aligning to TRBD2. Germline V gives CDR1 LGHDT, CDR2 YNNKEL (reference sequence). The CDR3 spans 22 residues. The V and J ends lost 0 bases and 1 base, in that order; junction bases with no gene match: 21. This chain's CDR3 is CASSQEAVVATLLAGRSYEQYV. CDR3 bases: TGTGCCAGCAGCCAAGAAGCGGTTGTAGCAACCTTACTAGCGGGACGTTCCTACGAGCAGTACGTC.

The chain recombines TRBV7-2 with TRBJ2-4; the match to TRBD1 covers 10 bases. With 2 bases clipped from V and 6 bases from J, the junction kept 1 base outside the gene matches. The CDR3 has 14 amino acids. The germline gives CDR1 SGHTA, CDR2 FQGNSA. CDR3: CASSLWDRGNIQYF. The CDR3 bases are TGTGCCAGCAGCTTATGGGACAGGGGAAACATTCAGTACTTC.

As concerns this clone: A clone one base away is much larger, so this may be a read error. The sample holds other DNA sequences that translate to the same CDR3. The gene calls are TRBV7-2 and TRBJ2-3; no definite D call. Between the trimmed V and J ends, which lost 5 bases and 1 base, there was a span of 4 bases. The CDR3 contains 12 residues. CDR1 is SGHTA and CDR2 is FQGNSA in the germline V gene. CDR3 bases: TGTGCCAGCAGCCCGGGCACAGATACGCAGTATTTT. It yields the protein CASSPGTDTQYF.

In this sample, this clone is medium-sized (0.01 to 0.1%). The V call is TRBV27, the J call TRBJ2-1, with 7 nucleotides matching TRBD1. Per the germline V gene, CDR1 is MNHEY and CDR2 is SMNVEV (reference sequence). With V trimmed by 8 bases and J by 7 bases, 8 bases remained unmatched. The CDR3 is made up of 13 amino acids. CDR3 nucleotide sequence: TGTGCCAGCCGCACAGGGGCTGCAAATGAGCAGTTCTTC. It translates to CASRTGAANEQFF.